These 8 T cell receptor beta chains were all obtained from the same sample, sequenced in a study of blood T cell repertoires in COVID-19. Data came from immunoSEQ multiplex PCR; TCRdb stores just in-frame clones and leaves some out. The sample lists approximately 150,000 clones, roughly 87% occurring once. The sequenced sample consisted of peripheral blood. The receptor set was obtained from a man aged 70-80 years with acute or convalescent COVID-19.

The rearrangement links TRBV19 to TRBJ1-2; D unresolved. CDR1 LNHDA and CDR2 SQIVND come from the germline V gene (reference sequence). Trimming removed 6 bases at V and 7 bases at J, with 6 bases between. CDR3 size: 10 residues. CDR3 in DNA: TGTGCCAGTAGGGAGGCTGGCTACACCTTC. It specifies CASREAGYTF. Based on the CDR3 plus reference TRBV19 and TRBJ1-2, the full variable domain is DGGITQSPKYLFRKEGQNVTLSCEQNLNHDAMYWYRQDPGQGLRLIYYSQIVNDFQKGDIAEGYSVSREKKESFPLTVTSAQKNPTAFYLCASREAGYTFGSGTRLTVV.

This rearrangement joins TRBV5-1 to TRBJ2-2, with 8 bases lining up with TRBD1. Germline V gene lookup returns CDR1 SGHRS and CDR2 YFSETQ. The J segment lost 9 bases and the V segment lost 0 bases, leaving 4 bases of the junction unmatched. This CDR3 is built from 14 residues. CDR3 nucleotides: TGCGCCAGCAGCTTGGTACAGGGGGTCCGGGAGCTGTTTTTT. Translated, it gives CASSLVQGVRELFF.

The CDR3 DNA reads as TGCGCCAGCAGCTTGGAGGGAGGCGGCTTCGGAGGAAACACCATATATTTT. Its translation: CASSLEGGGFGGNTIYF. The V gene is TRBV5-1, the J gene TRBJ1-3; D unresolved. Trimming stripped 0 bases from V and 4 bases from J, with 17 bases between. The germline CDR1 and CDR2 sequences are SGHRS and YFSETQ. This CDR3 comprises 17 residues.

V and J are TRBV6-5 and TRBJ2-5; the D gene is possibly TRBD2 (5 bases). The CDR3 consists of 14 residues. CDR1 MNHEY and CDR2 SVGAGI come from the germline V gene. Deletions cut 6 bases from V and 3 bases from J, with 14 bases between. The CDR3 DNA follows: TGTGCCAGCAGGGATCCGTCCGGGGAAGAGACCCAGTACTTC. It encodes CASRDPSGEETQYF.

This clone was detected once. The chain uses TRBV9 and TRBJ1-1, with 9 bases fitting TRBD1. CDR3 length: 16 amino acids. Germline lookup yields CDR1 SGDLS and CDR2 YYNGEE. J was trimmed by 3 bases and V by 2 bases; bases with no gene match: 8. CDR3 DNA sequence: TGTGCCAGCAGCGTTACAGGGGGCAACGTGGACACTGAAGCTTTCTTT. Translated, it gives CASSVTGGNVDTEAFF.

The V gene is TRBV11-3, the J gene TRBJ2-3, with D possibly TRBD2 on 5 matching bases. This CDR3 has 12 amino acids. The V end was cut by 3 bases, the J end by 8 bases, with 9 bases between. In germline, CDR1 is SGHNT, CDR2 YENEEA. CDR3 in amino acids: CASSFSRGTQYF. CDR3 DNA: TGTGCCAGCAGCTTTTCCCGGGGTACGCAGTATTTT.

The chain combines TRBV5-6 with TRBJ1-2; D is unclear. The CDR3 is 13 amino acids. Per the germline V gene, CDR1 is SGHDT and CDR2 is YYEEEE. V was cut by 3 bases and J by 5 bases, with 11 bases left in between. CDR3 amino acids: CASSSREGYGYTF. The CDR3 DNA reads TGTGCCAGCAGCTCGAGGGAGGGTTATGGCTACACCTTC.

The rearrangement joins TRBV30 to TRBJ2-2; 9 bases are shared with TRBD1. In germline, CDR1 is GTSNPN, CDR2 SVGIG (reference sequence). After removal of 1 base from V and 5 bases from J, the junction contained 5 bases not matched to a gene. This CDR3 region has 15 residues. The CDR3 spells CAWSGGQGWTGELFF. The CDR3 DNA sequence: TGTGCCTGGAGTGGCGGACAGGGGTGGACCGGGGAGCTGTTTTTT. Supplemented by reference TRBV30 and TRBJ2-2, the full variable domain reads SQTIHQWPATLVQPVGSPLSLECTVEGTSNPNLYWYRQAAGRGLQLLFYSVGIGQISSEVPQNLSASRPQDRQFILSSKKLLLSDSGFYLCAWSGGQGWTGELFFGEGSRLTVL.